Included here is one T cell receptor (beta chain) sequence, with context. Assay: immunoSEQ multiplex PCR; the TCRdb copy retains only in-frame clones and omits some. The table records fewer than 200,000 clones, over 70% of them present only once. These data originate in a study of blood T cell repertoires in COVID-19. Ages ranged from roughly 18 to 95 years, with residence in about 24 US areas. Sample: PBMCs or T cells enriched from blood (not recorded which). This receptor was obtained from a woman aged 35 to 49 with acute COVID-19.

In DNA form, the CDR3 reads TGTGCCAGTTCACACCTGGGGCTAGGGGGTCATCAAGAGACCCAGTACTTC. This sequence encodes CASSHLGLGGHQETQYF. This chain connects TRBV19 to TRBJ2-5, with a possible D match to TRBD1 (6 bases). The germline gives CDR1 LNHDA, CDR2 SQIVND (reference sequence). V lost 8 bases and J lost 2, with 24 bases in between. This CDR3 is built from 17 residues.